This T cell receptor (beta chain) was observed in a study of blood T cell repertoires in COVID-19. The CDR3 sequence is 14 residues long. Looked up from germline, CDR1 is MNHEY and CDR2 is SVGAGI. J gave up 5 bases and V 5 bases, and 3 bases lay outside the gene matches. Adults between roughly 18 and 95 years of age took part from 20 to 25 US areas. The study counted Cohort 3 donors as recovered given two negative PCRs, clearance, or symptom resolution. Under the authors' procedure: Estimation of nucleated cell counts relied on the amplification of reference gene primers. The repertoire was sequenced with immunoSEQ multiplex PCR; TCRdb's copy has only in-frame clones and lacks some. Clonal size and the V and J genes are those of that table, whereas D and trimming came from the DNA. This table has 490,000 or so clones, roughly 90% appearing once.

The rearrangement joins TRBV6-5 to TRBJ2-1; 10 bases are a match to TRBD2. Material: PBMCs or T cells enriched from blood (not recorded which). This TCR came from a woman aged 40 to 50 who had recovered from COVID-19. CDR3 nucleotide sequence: TGTGCCAGCAGTAGCGGGAGGGTAAACAATGAGCAGTTCTTC. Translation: CASSSGRVNNEQFF.